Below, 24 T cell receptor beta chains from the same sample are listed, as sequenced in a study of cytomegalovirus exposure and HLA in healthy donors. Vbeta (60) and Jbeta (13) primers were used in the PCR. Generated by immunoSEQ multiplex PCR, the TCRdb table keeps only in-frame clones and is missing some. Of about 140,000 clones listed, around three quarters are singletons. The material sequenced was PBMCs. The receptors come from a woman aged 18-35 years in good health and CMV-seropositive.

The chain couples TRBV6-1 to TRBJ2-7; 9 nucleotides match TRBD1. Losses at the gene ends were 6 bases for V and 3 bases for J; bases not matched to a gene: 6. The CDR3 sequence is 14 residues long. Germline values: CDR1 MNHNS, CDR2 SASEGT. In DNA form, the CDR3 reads TGTGCCAGCAGGGGCTTGGGACAGGGCTACGAGCAGTACTTC. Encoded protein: CASRGLGQGYEQYF.

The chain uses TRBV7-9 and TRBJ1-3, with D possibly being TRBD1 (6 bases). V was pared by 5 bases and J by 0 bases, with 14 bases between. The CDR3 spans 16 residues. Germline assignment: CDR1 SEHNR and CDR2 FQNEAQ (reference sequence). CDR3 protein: CASSTPGQLSGNTIYF. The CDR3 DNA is TGTGCCAGCAGCACACCGGGACAACTCTCTGGAAACACCATATATTTT.

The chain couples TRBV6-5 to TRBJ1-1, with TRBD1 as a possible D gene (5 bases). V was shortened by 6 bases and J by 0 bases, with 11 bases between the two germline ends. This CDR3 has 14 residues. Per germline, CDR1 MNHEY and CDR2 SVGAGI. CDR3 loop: CASRRTQLNTEAFF. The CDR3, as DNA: TGTGCCAGCAGGCGGACACAACTGAACACTGAAGCTTTCTTT.

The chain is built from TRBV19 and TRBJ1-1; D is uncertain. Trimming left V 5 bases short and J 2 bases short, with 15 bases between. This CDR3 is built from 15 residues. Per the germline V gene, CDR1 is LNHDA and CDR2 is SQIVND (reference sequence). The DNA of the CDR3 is TGTGCCAGTAGTTCGTACGTTGGCCTCAACACTGAAGCTTTCTTT. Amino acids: CASSSYVGLNTEAFF.

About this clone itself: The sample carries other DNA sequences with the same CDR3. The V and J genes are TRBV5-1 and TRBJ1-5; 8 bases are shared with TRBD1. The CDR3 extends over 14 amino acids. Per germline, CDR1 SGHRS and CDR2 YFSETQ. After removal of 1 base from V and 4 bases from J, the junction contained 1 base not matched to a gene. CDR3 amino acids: CASSLTGGNQPQHF. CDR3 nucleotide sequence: TGCGCCAGCAGCTTGACAGGGGGGAATCAGCCCCAGCATTTT.

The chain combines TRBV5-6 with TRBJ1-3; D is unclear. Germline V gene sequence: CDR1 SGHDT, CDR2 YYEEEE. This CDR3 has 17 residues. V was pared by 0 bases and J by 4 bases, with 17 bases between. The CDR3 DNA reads TGTGCCAGCAGCTTGGGCAACCTAGCAGTAGTCGGAAACACCATATATTTT. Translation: CASSLGNLAVVGNTIYF.

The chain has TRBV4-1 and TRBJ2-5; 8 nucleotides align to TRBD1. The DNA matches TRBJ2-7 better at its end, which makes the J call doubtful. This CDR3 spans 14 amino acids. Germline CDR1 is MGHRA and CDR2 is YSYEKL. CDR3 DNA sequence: TGCGCCAGCAGCCCCATCGGACAGGGATACGAGCAGTACTTC. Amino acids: CASSPIGQGYEQYF.

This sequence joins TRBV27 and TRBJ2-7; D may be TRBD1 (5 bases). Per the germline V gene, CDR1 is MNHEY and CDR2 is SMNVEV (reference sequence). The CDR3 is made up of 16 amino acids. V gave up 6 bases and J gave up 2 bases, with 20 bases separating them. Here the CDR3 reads CASSSYLLGVTYEQYF. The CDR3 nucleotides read TGTGCCAGCAGCTCATACCTTTTAGGGGTAACCTACGAGCAGTACTTC.

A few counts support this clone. The CDR3 loop reads CASSLRGRWGWEQYF. CDR3 DNA: TGTGCCAGCAGCCTCCGGGGGAGGTGGGGTTGGGAGCAGTACTTC. This chain links TRBV5-6 with TRBJ2-7, with D tentatively TRBD2 (6 bases). Trimming removed 4 bases at V and 7 bases at J, with 21 bases between. CDR1 is SGHDT and CDR2 is YYEEEE in the germline V gene. The CDR3 sequence is 15 residues long.

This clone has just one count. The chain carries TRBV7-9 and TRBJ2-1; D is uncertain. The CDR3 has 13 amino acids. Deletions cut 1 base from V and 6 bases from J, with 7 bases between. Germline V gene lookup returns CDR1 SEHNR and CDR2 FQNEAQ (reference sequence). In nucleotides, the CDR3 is TGTGCCAGCAGCTTAGGTCTTATCAATGAGCAGTTCTTC. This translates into CASSLGLINEQFF.

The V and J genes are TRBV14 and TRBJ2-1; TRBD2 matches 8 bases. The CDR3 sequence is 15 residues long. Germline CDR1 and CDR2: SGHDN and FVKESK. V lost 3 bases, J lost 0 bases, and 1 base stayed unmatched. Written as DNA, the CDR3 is TGTGCCAGCAGCCAGGGACTAGTCTCCTACAATGAGCAGTTCTTC. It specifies CASSQGLVSYNEQFF.

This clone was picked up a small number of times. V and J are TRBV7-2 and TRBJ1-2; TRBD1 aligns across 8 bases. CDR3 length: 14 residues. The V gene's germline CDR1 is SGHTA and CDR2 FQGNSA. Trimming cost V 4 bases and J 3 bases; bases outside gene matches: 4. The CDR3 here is CASSSQTGDYGYTF. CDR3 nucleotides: TGTGCCAGCAGCTCTCAGACAGGGGACTATGGCTACACCTTC.

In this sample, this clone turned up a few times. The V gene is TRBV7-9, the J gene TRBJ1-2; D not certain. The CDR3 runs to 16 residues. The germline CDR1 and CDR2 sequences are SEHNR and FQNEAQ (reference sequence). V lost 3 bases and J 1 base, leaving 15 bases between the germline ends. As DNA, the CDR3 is TGTGCCAGCAGCTTTAAAACAGCCCTCCTTAACTATGGCTACACCTTC. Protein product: CASSFKTALLNYGYTF.

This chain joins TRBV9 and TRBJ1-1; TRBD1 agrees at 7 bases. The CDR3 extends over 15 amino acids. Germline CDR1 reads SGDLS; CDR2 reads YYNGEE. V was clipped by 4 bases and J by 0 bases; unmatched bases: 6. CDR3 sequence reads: CASSPRTGLNTEAFF. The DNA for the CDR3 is TGTGCCAGCAGCCCCCGGACAGGATTGAACACTGAAGCTTTCTTT.

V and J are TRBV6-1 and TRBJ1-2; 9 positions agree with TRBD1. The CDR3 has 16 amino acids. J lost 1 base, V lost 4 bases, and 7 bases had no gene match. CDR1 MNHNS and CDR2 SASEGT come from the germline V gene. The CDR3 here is CASSGRRTGDNYGYTF. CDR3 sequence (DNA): TGTGCCAGCAGTGGTCGCCGGACAGGGGATAACTATGGCTACACCTTC.

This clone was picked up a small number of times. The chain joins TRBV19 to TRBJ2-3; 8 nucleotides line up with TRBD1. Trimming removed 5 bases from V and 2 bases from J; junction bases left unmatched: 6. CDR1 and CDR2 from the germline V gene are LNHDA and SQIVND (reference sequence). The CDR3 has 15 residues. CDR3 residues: CASSPGQALTDTQYF. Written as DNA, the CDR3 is TGTGCCAGTAGTCCGGGACAGGCCCTCACAGATACGCAGTATTTT.

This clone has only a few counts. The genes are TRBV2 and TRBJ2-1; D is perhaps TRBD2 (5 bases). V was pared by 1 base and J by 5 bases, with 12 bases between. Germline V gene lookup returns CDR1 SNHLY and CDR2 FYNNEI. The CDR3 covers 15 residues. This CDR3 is CASSEGSGPNNEQFF. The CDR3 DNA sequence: TGTGCCAGCAGTGAAGGAAGCGGACCGAACAATGAGCAGTTCTTC.

The CDR3 protein is CASRKGGLAENNEQFF. The CDR3 nucleotides are TGTGCCAGTCGCAAGGGAGGACTAGCGGAGAACAATGAGCAGTTCTTC. The chain carries TRBV27 and TRBJ2-1, with 10 bases aligning to TRBD2. The CDR3 is made up of 16 amino acids. Germline V CDR1 and CDR2: MNHEY, SMNVEV (reference sequence). V was pared by 9 bases and J by 5 bases, with 13 bases of the junction left unmatched.

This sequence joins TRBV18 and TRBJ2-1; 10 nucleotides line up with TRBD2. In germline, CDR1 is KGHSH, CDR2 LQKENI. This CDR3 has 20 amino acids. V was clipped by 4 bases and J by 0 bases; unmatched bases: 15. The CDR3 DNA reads TGTGCCAGCTCACGATTGCTAACTAGCGGGGTTTCCCTCTCCTACAATGAGCAGTTCTTC. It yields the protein CASSRLLTSGVSLSYNEQFF.

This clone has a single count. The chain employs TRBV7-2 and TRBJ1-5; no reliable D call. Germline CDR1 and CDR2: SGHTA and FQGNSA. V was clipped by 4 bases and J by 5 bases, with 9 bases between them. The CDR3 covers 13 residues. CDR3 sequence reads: CASSSQNHQPQHF. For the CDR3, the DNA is TGTGCCAGCAGCTCCCAAAATCATCAGCCCCAGCATTTT.

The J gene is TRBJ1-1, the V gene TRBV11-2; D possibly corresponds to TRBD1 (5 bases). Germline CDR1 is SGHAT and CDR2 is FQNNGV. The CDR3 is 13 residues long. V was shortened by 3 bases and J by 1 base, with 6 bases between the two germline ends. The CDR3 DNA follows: TGTGCCAGCAGCTTGACAGAGAACACTGAAGCTTTCTTT. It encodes CASSLTENTEAFF.

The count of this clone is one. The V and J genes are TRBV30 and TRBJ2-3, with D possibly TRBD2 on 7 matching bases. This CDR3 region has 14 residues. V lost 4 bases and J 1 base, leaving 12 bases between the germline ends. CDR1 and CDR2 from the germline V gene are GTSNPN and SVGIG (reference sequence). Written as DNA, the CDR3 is TGTGCCTGGACCGGGGGGCCGGGCACAGATACGCAGTATTTT. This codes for CAWTGGPGTDTQYF.

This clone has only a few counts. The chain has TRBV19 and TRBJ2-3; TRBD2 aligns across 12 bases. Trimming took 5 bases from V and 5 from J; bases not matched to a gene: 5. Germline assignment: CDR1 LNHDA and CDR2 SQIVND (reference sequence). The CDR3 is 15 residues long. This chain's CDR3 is CASSPVTSGGDTQYF. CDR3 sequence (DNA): TGTGCCAGTAGTCCCGTGACTAGCGGGGGAGATACGCAGTATTTT. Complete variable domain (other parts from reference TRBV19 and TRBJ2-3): DGGITQSPKYLFRKEGQNVTLSCEQNLNHDAMYWYRQDPGQGLRLIYYSQIVNDFQKGDIAEGYSVSREKKESFPLTVTSAQKNPTAFYLCASSPVTSGGDTQYFGPGTRLTVL.

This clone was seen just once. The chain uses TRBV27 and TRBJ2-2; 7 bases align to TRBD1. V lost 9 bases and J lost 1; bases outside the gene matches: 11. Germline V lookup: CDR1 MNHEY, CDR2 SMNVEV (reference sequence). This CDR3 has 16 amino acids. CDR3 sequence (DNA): TGTGCCAGGACGATCCCGGGACAGAAGAACACCGGGGAGCTGTTTTTT. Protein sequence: CARTIPGQKNTGELFF.